This T cell receptor (beta chain) was recorded in a study of CD4+ T cells in melanoma (dated by TCRdb to between 2021 and 2024). In the study overall: The study examined neoantigen-specific CD4+ T cells in human melanoma.

The research as a whole found: Neoantigen-specific CD4+ T cells in melanoma were reported to show diverse differentiation states. The report described a correlation between neoantigen-specific CD4+ T cells and the function of CD8+ T cells, macrophages and B cells.

Remarks on this clone: What this receptor recognizes is not known. No quality values exist for individual bases; no much larger clone is one base distant.

The donors were melanoma patients. Relative to germline, V is 5 bases shorter and J is 7 bases shorter, with 18 bases between their ends. There are 15 amino acids in the CDR3, from cysteine to phenylalanine inclusive. Only the CDR3 portion is preserved as DNA: 45 bases, with reading frame beginning at the first base. Per the germline V gene (reference sequence), SEHNR is the CDR1 and FQNEAQ is the CDR2. The method was the immunoSEQ multiplex PCR assay. TCRdb carries this immuneACCESS record with in-frame sequences only. Its versions omit some clonotypes, under half of them owing to an unresolved V gene in the studies checked, with the rest unexplained. Here the sample has a few thousand clones; around 60% occur a single time. 20% to 25% of the sample belongs to the ten largest clones.

The sample was cells from a culture (not recorded whether cultured in vitro). This TCR was sampled from a human donor with melanoma. The chain is assembled from TRBV7-9 and TRBJ2-1; the D segment cannot be called with confidence. The DNA reads TGTGCCAGCAGCAGAAGCACTAAGTATGGAAATGAGCAGTTCTTC. The encoded protein is CASSRSTKYGNEQFF.